This T cell receptor (beta chain) was retrieved from a study of shared T cell receptors in the human thymus. Here immunoSEQ multiplex PCR was the method, and the copy in TCRdb shows in-frame clones only, minus some. The table includes around 730,000 clones, 70% to 90% detected once. Germline CDR1 and CDR2: SNHLY and FYNNEI. The V and J ends lost 8 bases and 7 bases respectively, with 9 bases between them. This CDR3 has 11 residues. In regard to this clone: Distinct nucleotide sequences in the sample also encode this CDR3.

The sample also formed part of further work on human thymus T cells.

Sequencing was performed on thymocytes. The TCR sequence derives from a girl under three years old with a congenital heart defect. The chain links TRBV2 to TRBJ2-1; a weak D match, TRBD2 (6 bases). DNA for the CDR3: TGTGCCAGCGGGCGGGGTAATGAGCAGTTCTTC. As protein: CASGRGNEQFF.